This T cell receptor beta chain came from a study of blood T cell repertoires in COVID-19. Study-level information: The origin of the acute and convalescent COVID-19 samples was the United States, Italy and Spain.

In the authors' methods: From reference gene primer amplification, estimates of nucleated cell counts were derived. Sequencing was performed with immunoSEQ multiplex PCR; in TCRdb, only in-frame clones are kept and a portion is missing. The V and J calls and clone size were taken over from that table, and D and trimming were inferred from the DNA. The sample holds 350,000 to 400,000 clones; approximately 88% are singletons and the top ten take around 3%. During active infection, Seattle patients enrolled and were then monitored through disease. The clonotype comes from a young woman with COVID-19, enrolled during active disease. Input material: peripheral blood.

The CDR3 DNA is TGTGCCAGCAGCTTGGACGGTGAGCAGTTCTTC. Translating gives CASSLDGEQFF. The rearrangement uses TRBV5-5 and TRBJ2-1; no clear D gene. The CDR3 runs to 11 residues. Trimming took 0 bases from V and 9 from J, leaving 4 bases between them. Germline-derived CDR1 and CDR2 are SGHKS and YYEKEE (reference sequence).